This TCR beta chain is drawn from a study of blood T cell repertoires in COVID-19. Study-level background: There were acute and convalescent COVID-19 samples, and they came from the United States, Italy and Spain. The analysed material was cDNA or gDNA that came from T cells, B-cell-depleted T cells, or PBMCs.

In the original processing: Amplification with reference gene primers provided the estimates of nucleated cell counts. Assay used: immunoSEQ multiplex PCR; TCRdb lists only in-frame clones, some missing. D and trimming were read from the DNA, whereas the V and J calls and clone size are those reported in that table. Of about 100,000 clones listed, 85% to 95% are singletons. V was trimmed by 1 base and J by 2 bases, leaving 8 bases between them. The CDR3 is made up of 14 amino acids. Per germline, CDR1 SNHLY and CDR2 FYNNEI. The sample taken for sequencing was peripheral blood. This receptor was taken from a man aged 55 to 70 with acute or convalescent COVID-19. The J gene is TRBJ1-2, the V gene TRBV2, with D unresolved. CDR3 sequence (DNA): TGTGCCAGCAGTGAAGGCGAGATGAACTATGGCTACACCTTC. Translating gives CASSEGEMNYGYTF.